Listed below are T cell receptor beta chains from one sample, sequenced in a study of shared clonotypes between healthy human individuals. The data were produced by immunoSEQ multiplex PCR, yet TCRdb's version contains in-frame clones alone and is incomplete. The repertoire consists of around 700,000 clones, with around 72% occurring once and the leading ten covering 1.5% to 2%. The sample taken for sequencing was memory CD4+ T cells sorted from blood. The receptors derive from a woman younger than 45 in good health. Both conserved end residues are part of each CDR3. D genes are given only for firm matches. The size of a clone is reported for some rows only, either as once, few or many, or as a class for expanded clones.

D	length	J	size	V	DNA	CDR3
.	13	TRBJ1-1	.	TRBV18	TGTGCCAGCTCAGGACAGTGGAACACTGAAGCTTTCTTT	CASSGQWNTEAFF
.	14	TRBJ2-1	.	TRBV19	TGTGCCAGTAGCCTACAAAGCTCCTACAATGAGCAGTTCTTC	CASSLQSSYNEQFF
TRBD2	14	TRBJ2-1	many	TRBV29-1	TGCAGCGGAGGACTAGCGGGAGCGTCCAATGAGCAGTTCTTC	CSGGLAGASNEQFF
.	13	TRBJ2-7	.	TRBV19	TGTGCCAGTAGACTAGCCGGGTCCTACGAGCAGTACTTC	CASRLAGSYEQYF
TRBD2	15	TRBJ2-3	.	TRBV28	TGTGCCAGCAGCCCTAGCGGAGAGAGCACAGATACGCAGTATTTT	CASSPSGESTDTQYF
TRBD1	15	TRBJ2-2	.	TRBV29-1	TGCAGCGTCCCTCTCCACAGGGGGCTAGGCGGGGAGCTGTTTTTT	CSVPLHRGLGGELFF
.	14	TRBJ1-2	.	TRBV11-1	TGTGCCAGCAGCTTAGTACACGAATCAAATGGCTACACCTTC	CASSLVHESNGYTF
TRBD2	16	TRBJ2-7	.	TRBV29-1	TGCAGCGGGACCTCAGGGGGGACTAGCGGGACCTACGAGCAGTACTTC	CSGTSGGTSGTYEQYF
.	13	TRBJ2-7	.	TRBV28	TGTGCCAGCAGCAGTACAGGGACCCACGAGCAGTACTTC	CASSSTGTHEQYF
TRBD2	15	TRBJ2-1	.	TRBV29-1	TGCAGCGTTGAAGTATTGGCTAGCGGAAACAATGAGCAGTTCTTC	CSVEVLASGNNEQFF
.	19	TRBJ1-3	.	TRBV4-2	TGTGCCAGCAGCCAAAAGATAGGACGACCTAAGGTCTCTGGAAACACCATATATTTT	CASSQKIGRPKVSGNTIYF
.	15	TRBJ1-2	.	TRBV7-8	TGTGCCAGCAGCGCAATTGGGGACGGTAACTATGGCTACACCTTC	CASSAIGDGNYGYTF
.	14	TRBJ1-1	few	TRBV7-2	TGTGCCAGCACCCCTGCGACGGTGAACACTGAAGCTTTCTTT	CASTPATVNTEAFF
TRBD1	14	TRBJ1-5	.	TRBV30	TGTGCCTGGAGTGGGGACAGCCCCAATCAGCCCCAGCATTTT	CAWSGDSPNQPQHF
.	14	TRBJ2-5	.	TRBV5-1	TGCGCCAGCAGCCGCTGGGGTTTCCAAGAGACCCAGTACTTC	CASSRWGFQETQYF
.	13	TRBJ1-1	many	TRBV6-5	TGTGCCAGCAGTTACCCCCCAGGCACTGAAGCTTTCTTT	CASSYPPGTEAFF
.	12	TRBJ2-3	few	TRBV12-5	TGTGCTAGTGGTTCCGACTACCATACGCAGTATTTT	CASGSDYHTQYF
.	14	TRBJ2-7	.	TRBV19	TGTGCCAGTAGCTCTGGTCGGGGTTCGGGCGAGCAGTACTTC	CASSSGRGSGEQYF
.	14	TRBJ2-2	.	TRBV25-1	TGTGCCAGCAGTGACAGCGCTGCCACCGGGGAGCTGTTTTTT	CASSDSAATGELFF
TRBD1	15	TRBJ1-4	once	TRBV28	TGTGCCAGCAGTTTGAGGGGACAGGGAGAGGAAAAACTGTTTTTT	CASSLRGQGEEKLFF
TRBD1	15	TRBJ1-1	.	TRBV11-1	TGTGCCAGCAGCCCCAGACAGGGTTCAGACACTGAAGCTTTCTTT	CASSPRQGSDTEAFF
.	13	TRBJ1-1	many	TRBV19	TGTGCCAGTACCGCAGGTCCGAACACTGAAGCTTTCTTT	CASTAGPNTEAFF